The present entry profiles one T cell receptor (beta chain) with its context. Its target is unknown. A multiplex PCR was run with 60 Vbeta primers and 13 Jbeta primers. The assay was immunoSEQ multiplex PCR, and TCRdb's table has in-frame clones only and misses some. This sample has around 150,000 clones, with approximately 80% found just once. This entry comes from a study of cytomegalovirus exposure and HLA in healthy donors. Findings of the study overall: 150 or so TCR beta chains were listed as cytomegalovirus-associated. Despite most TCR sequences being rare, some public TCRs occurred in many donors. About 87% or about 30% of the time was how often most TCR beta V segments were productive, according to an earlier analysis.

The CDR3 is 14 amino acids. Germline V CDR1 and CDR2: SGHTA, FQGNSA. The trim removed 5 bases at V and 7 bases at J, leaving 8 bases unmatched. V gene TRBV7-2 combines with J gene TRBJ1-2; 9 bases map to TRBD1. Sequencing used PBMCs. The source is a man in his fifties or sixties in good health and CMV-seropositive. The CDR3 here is CASSADGTGSGYTF. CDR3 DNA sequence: TGTGCCAGCAGCGCCGACGGGACAGGGAGTGGCTACACCTTC.